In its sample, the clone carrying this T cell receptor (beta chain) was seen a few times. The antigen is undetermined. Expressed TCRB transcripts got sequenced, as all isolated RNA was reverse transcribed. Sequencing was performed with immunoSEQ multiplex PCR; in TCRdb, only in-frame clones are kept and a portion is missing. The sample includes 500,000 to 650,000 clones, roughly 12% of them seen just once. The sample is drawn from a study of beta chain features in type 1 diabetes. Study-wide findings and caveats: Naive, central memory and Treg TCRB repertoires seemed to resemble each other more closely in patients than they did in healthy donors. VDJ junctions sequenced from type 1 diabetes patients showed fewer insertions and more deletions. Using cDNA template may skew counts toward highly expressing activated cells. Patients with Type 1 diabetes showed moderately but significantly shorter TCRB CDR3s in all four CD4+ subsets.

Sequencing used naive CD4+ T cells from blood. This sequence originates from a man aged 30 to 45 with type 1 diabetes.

CDR3 in amino acids: CASGDDRGSYNEQFF. The CDR3 DNA follows: TGTGCTAGTGGTGACGACAGGGGATCCTACAATGAGCAGTTCTTC. The rearrangement uses TRBV12-5 and TRBJ2-1, with 8 bases aligning to TRBD1. The CDR3 runs to 15 residues. The germline V gene has CDR1 LGHNT and CDR2 FRNRAP. Trimming removed 5 bases from V and 1 base from J; junction bases left unmatched: 4.